A selection of T cell receptor beta chains follows, all from one sample in a study of shared clonotypes between healthy human individuals. The protocol was immunoSEQ multiplex PCR, while the TCRdb copy is restricted to in-frame clones and leaves out a portion. Found here are about 2.4 million clones, roughly 93% of them singletons; the top ten hold about 0.39%. The sequencing sample was made of naive CD4+ T cells from PBMCs. These TCRs come from a man younger than 30 in good health. Some clones in this sample may be carry-over from other donors' samples. CDR3s include the opening cysteine and the closing phenylalanine or tryptophan. The D gene is left open where the match is weak. Only some rows state a clone size, as once, few, many or a class for expanded clones.

TRBJ1-2 | TRBV30 | . | TRBD1 | TGTGCCTGGAGTTCAGGGGGATCTTATGGCTACACCTTC | CAWSSGGSYGYTF
TRBJ2-2 | TRBV4-2 | . | . | TGTGCCAGCAGCCAAGGCTCCGGGGAGCTGTTTTTT | CASSQGSGELFF
TRBJ1-2 | TRBV7-9 | . | . | TGTGCCAGCAGCTTAGGGGGGTCGGCTAACTATGGCTACACCTTC | CASSLGGSANYGYTF
TRBJ2-3 | TRBV7-2 | . | . | TGTGCCAGCAGCTTAGCTAGGGCCCCAGATACGCAGTATTTT | CASSLARAPDTQYF
TRBJ1-3 | TRBV5-4 | . | TRBD1 | TGTGCCAGCAGCGCTGGACAGGGGCTACCTGCAAACACCATATATTTT | CASSAGQGLPANTIYF
TRBJ1-4 | TRBV18 | . | . | TGTGCCAGCTCACGAATGGGCGGGTCTGATGAAAAACTGTTTTTT | CASSRMGGSDEKLFF
TRBJ1-4 | TRBV25-1 | . | . | TGTGCCAGCTCATCTCTTGCACTCGGGACGGGGAATGAAAAACTGTTTTTT | CASSSLALGTGNEKLFF
TRBJ2-7 | TRBV7-9 | . | TRBD1 | TGTGCCAGCAGCAGACAGGGGTACGAGCAGTACTTC | CASSRQGYEQYF
TRBJ2-7 | TRBV9 | . | TRBD2 | TGTGCCAGTTCCGGGACTAGCGTCTCCTACGAGCAGTACTTC | CASSGTSVSYEQYF
TRBJ2-3 | TRBV4-3 | . | TRBD1 | TGCGCCAGCAGCCCCGGGACAGGGGGCTTTCGGACAGATACGCAGTATTTT | CASSPGTGGFRTDTQYF
TRBJ1-5 | TRBV28 | . | . | TGTGCCAGCAGTTTTGGCAGCCTTGTTAGCAATCAGCCCCAGCATTTT | CASSFGSLVSNQPQHF
TRBJ1-2 | TRBV28 | few | . | TGTGCCAGCAGTTTCGTTTCGAATGGCTACACCTTC | CASSFVSNGYTF
TRBJ1-3 | TRBV18 | . | . | TGTGCCAGCTCACCCGATCCGAACACCATATATTTT | CASSPDPNTIYF
TRBJ1-2 | TRBV4-1 | . | . | TGCGCCAGCAGCCAAGATTGGACCACCCCGACTGGCTACACCTTC | CASSQDWTTPTGYTF
TRBJ2-7 | TRBV6-5 | . | TRBD1 | TGTGCCACCGAGGGGGCCGGCAGCAGCTCCTACGAGCAGTACTTC | CATEGAGSSSYEQYF
TRBJ2-4 | TRBV5-6 | . | TRBD2 | TGTGCCAGCAGCTTGCAGGGACTAGCGGGAGTGCGAGCCAAAAACATTCAGTACTTC | CASSLQGLAGVRAKNIQYF
TRBJ1-1 | TRBV11-2 | . | . | TGTGCCAGCAGCTTTACAGTGAACACTGAAGCTTTCTTT | CASSFTVNTEAFF
TRBJ2-3 | TRBV6-1 | . | TRBD1 | TGTGCCAGCAGTACCGGGACAGGGTCAGATACGCAGTATTTT | CASSTGTGSDTQYF
TRBJ1-5 | TRBV21-1 | . | . | TGTGCCAGCAGCAAAGATTCGGCGACAGGGGATAGCAATCAGCCCCAGCATTTT | CASSKDSATGDSNQPQHF
TRBJ1-4 | TRBV28 | . | . | TGTGCCAGCAGTTCCCACAGTTCTAATGAAAAACTGTTTTTT | CASSSHSSNEKLFF
TRBJ1-6 | TRBV4-3 | . | TRBD1 | TGCGCCAGCAGCCCCAGACAGGGTAATTCACCCCTCCACTTT | CASSPRQGNSPLHF
TRBJ1-6 | TRBV30 | . | . | TGTGCCTGGAGTGCGGACCTCGGCGGTTCACCCCTCCACTTT | CAWSADLGGSPLHF
TRBJ1-1 | TRBV20-1 | . | . | TGCAGTGTTGGTGGCACTGAAGCTTCCTTT | CSVGGTEASF
TRBJ2-7 | TRBV6-1 | . | TRBD2 | TGTGCCAGCAGTGGGTTTCAAGGGACTAGCCCGTACTTC | CASSGFQGTSPYF
TRBJ2-7 | TRBV14 | . | TRBD2 | TGTGCCAGCAGCCAAGAGGGACTAGCGTCCTACGAGCAGTACTTC | CASSQEGLASYEQYF
TRBJ1-2 | TRBV5-4 | few | . | TGTGCCAGCAGCGCAAAGACAGGATCCAATGGCTACACCTTC | CASSAKTGSNGYTF
TRBJ2-1 | TRBV7-2 | . | TRBD2 | TGTGCCAGCAGCCGGGAGGTCTTATACAATGAGCAGTTCTTC | CASSREVLYNEQFF
TRBJ1-2 | TRBV18 | few | . | TGTGCCAGCTCACCAGGAGGGTTCTATGGCTACACCTTC | CASSPGGFYGYTF
TRBJ2-7 | TRBV15 | . | . | TGTGCCACCACTAATACACGGATTTCCTACGAGCAGTACTTC | CATTNTRISYEQYF
TRBJ2-1 | TRBV11-2 | . | TRBD1 | TGTGCCAGCAGCTGGGACAGGGGGCCGCACAATGAGCAGTTCTTC | CASSWDRGPHNEQFF
TRBJ2-7 | TRBV28 | . | . | TGTGCCACTCAGGGGCTCTCCTACGAGCAGTACTTC | CATQGLSYEQYF
TRBJ2-5 | TRBV4-3 | . | . | TGCGCCAGCAGCCACCATCGTAGAGGTCAGGAGACCCAGTACTTC | CASSHHRRGQETQYF
TRBJ1-5 | TRBV19 | . | . | TGTGCCAGTAGTATAATCGGTGGTCAGCCCCAGCATTTT | CASSIIGGQPQHF
TRBJ2-5 | TRBV18 | . | . | TGTGCCAGCTCACTACTTATGGCAGAGACCCAGTACTTC | CASSLLMAETQYF
TRBJ2-3 | TRBV18 | once | . | TGTGCCAGCTCACCATCGGGGCAATCGGGAGATACGCAGTATTTT | CASSPSGQSGDTQYF
TRBJ1-1 | TRBV5-1 | few | TRBD1 | TGCGCCAGCAGCTTGTTCGGCCAGGGGGGTGCTGAAGCTTTCTTT | CASSLFGQGGAEAFF
TRBJ1-2 | TRBV7-3 | . | . | TGTGCCAGCAGCTTTGGGTCAGGCCTGTATGGCTACACCTTC | CASSFGSGLYGYTF
TRBJ2-1 | TRBV5-5 | . | TRBD2 | TGTGCCAGCAGCAAAACTAGCGGGAGTTATGAGCAGTTCTTC | CASSKTSGSYEQFF
TRBJ1-1 | TRBV30 | few | TRBD1 | TGTGCCTGGAGGGGGACAGGGCTCACTGAAGCTTTCTTT | CAWRGTGLTEAFF
TRBJ2-2 | TRBV2 | . | TRBD1 | TGTGCCAGCAGTGAAGACGGGACAGACTCCGGGGAGCTGTTTTTT | CASSEDGTDSGELFF
TRBJ2-5 | TRBV9 | . | TRBD1 | TGTGCCAGCAGCGTAAGGACAGGGGAAGAGACCCAGTACTTC | CASSVRTGEETQYF
TRBJ2-1 | TRBV5-1 | . | . | TGCGCCAGCAGCTTCGAGGGGACCTCCTACAATGAGCAGTTCTTC | CASSFEGTSYNEQFF
TRBJ1-5 | TRBV7-2 | . | . | TGTGCCAGCAGCTCACGACACGTTCCAGGCAATCAGCCCCAGCATTTT | CASSSRHVPGNQPQHF
TRBJ2-7 | TRBV7-2 | . | . | TGTGCCAGCAGCCCACAAACGGGGGTCTACGAGCAGTACTTC | CASSPQTGVYEQYF
TRBJ2-3 | TRBV9 | . | . | TGTGCCAGCAGCGTAGAAGGGTTCCCCACAGATACGCAGTATTTT | CASSVEGFPTDTQYF
TRBJ2-1 | TRBV21-1 | . | . | TGTGCCAGCAGCAAAGTTACAGGGGGATACGACAATGAGCAGTTCTTC | CASSKVTGGYDNEQFF
TRBJ2-5 | TRBV4-3 | . | . | TGCGCCAGCAGCCAAGATCGAGTGGGGGGACAAGAGACCCAGTACTTC | CASSQDRVGGQETQYF
TRBJ2-3 | TRBV4-2 | . | . | TGTGCCAGCAGCCAAGATCCAGGGGGGACCGGGACGCAGTATTTT | CASSQDPGGTGTQYF
TRBJ2-7 | TRBV21-1 | once | . | TGTGCCAGCAGCCCACCGGGGGATCTGGAGCAGTACTTC | CASSPPGDLEQYF
TRBJ1-4 | TRBV28 | . | TRBD1 | TGTGCCACCCTATCGAGACAGGGCGGTGAAAAACTGTTTTTT | CATLSRQGGEKLFF
TRBJ2-1 | TRBV27 | . | TRBD2 | TGTGCCAGCAGTTCCGAGCGGGGGCCCTACAATGAGCAGTTCTTC | CASSSERGPYNEQFF
TRBJ2-3 | TRBV7-2 | . | TRBD2 | TGTGCCAGCAGCTTAGCCCCTCCGGCGGGAGGACCAGCTAGCACAGATACGCAGTATTTT | CASSLAPPAGGPASTDTQYF
TRBJ2-7 | TRBV11-2 | . | . | TGTGCCAGCAGCTTAGATCAACAGAGTCACTACGAGCAGTACTTC | CASSLDQQSHYEQYF
TRBJ2-1 | TRBV27 | . | . | TGTGCCAGCAGTTCCCGGGACCCCGGTCGGGAGCAGTTCTTC | CASSSRDPGREQFF
TRBJ2-3 | TRBV25-1 | . | TRBD2 | TGTGCCAGCAGTGAATACAGGACTAGCGGTAGCACAGATACGCAGTATTTT | CASSEYRTSGSTDTQYF